This T cell receptor beta chain stems from a study of T cell responses to AZD1222 COVID-19 vaccine. Trimming pared 1 base from V and 6 bases from J, leaving 7 bases between. The CDR3 extends over 13 amino acids. The germline gives CDR1 SGHTA, CDR2 FQGNSA. Some clones are missing from TCRdb's copy, which holds only in-frame ones; the method was immunoSEQ multiplex PCR. The table shows over 130,000 clones, with approximately 92% occurring only once. This receptor was identified in an adult who received the AZD1222 COVID-19 vaccine. The chain has TRBV7-2 and TRBJ1-5, with unresolved D. The sample in question was peripheral blood, obtained 28 days after the second AZD1222 dose. Written as DNA, the CDR3 is TGTGCCAGCAGCTTAGAACACGTTCAGCCCCAGCATTTT. Amino acids: CASSLEHVQPQHF.